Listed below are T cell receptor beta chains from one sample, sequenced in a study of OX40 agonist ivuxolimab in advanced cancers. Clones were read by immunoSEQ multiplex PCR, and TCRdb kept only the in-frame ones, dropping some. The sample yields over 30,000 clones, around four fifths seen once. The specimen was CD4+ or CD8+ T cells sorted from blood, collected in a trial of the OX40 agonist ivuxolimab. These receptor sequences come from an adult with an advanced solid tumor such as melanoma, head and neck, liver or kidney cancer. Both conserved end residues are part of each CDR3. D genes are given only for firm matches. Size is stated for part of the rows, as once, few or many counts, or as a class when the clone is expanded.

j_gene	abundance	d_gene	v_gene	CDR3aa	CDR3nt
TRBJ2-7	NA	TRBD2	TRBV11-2	CASSPRGAGGEQYF	TGTGCCAGCAGCCCGCGGGGGGCCGGAGGAGAGCAGTACTTC
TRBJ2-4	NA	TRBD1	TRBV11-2	CASSSPGQALAKNIQYF	TGTGCCAGCAGCTCCCCCGGACAGGCCTTAGCCAAAAACATTCAGTACTTC
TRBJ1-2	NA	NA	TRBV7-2	CASSSGRVLNYGYTF	TGTGCCAGCAGCTCTGGGCGCGTCTTAAACTATGGCTACACCTTC
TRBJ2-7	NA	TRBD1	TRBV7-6	CASSLQGATYEQYF	TGTGCCAGCAGCCTCCAGGGGGCAACCTACGAGCAGTACTTC
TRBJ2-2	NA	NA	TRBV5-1	CASSLAALTGELFF	TGCGCCAGCAGCTTGGCCGCCCTTACCGGGGAGCTGTTTTTT
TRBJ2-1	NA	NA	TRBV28	CANQNSYNEQFF	TGTGCCAACCAAAATTCCTACAATGAGCAGTTCTTC
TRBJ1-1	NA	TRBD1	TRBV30	CAWSVGTADEAFF	TGTGCCTGGAGCGTCGGGACAGCGGATGAAGCTTTCTTT
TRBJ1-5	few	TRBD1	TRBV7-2	CASSLMTGGSNQPQHF	TGTGCCAGCAGCTTAATGACAGGGGGGAGCAATCAGCCCCAGCATTTT
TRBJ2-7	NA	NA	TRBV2	CASLPGQLSYEQYF	TGTGCCAGTCTCCCTGGACAGTTATCCTACGAGCAGTACTTC
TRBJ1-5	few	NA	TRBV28	CASSLIGDNQPQHF	TGTGCCAGCAGTTTGATAGGGGACAATCAGCCCCAGCATTTT
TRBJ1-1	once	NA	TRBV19	CASLSNRQGLNTEAFF	TGTGCCAGCCTGAGCAATAGGCAGGGGTTGAACACTGAAGCTTTCTTT
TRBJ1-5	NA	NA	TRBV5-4	CASSLGGGNSNQPQHF	TGTGCCAGCAGCTTGGGGGGCGGGAACAGCAATCAGCCCCAGCATTTT
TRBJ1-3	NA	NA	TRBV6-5	CASSSARTAGNTIYF	TGTGCCAGCAGTTCCGCACGGACAGCTGGAAACACCATATATTTT
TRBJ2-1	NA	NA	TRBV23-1	CASSHPKTTDYNEQFF	TGCGCCAGCAGTCACCCGAAGACGACGGATTACAATGAGCAGTTCTTC
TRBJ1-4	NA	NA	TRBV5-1	CASSFFGGNNEKLFF	TGCGCCAGCAGCTTCTTTGGGGGAAATAATGAAAAACTGTTTTTT
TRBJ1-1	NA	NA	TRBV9	CASSAPLGGSGTEAFF	TGTGCCAGCAGCGCGCCCCTCGGAGGGTCAGGCACTGAAGCTTTCTTT
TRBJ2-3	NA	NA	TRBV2	CASSLPPDTQYF	TGTGCCAGCAGTTTACCCCCGGATACGCAGTATTTT
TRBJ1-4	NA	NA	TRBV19	CASSNKATNEKLFF	TGTGCCAGTAGTAACAAGGCAACTAATGAAAAACTGTTTTTT
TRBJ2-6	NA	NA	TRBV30	CAWSWGSGANVLTF	TGTGCCTGGAGTTGGGGATCTGGGGCCAACGTCCTGACTTTC
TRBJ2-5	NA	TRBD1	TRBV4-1	CASSQDSGRGKETQYF	TGCGCCAGCAGCCAAGATTCGGGCAGGGGGAAGGAGACCCAGTACTTC
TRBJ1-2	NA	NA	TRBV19	CASSIAGGSDYGYTF	TGTGCCAGTAGTATAGCGGGGGGTTCGGACTATGGCTACACCTTC
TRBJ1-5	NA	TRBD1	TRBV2	CASSDHQGAFNQPQHF	TGTGCCAGCAGTGACCACCAGGGGGCGTTTAATCAGCCCCAGCATTTT
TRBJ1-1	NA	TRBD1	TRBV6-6	CASGGQGVGYTEAFF	TGTGCCAGCGGGGGACAGGGGGTTGGGTACACTGAAGCTTTCTTT
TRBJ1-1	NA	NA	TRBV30	CAWSKLTGTEAFF	TGTGCCTGGAGTAAGTTGACAGGCACTGAAGCTTTCTTT
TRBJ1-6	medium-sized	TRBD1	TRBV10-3	CAIRGQGDNSPLHF	TGTGCCATCAGGGGACAGGGGGATAATTCACCCCTCCACTTT
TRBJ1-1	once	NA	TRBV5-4	CASSQGLGTEAFF	TGTGCCAGCAGCCAGGGACTAGGCACTGAAGCTTTCTTT
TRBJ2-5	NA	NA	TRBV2	CASRTSEGQETQYF	TGTGCCAGCAGGACTAGTGAGGGGCAAGAGACCCAGTACTTC
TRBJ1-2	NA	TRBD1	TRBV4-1	CASSQGRGQGADGYTF	TGCGCCAGCAGCCAAGGGCGTGGACAGGGGGCAGATGGCTACACCTTC
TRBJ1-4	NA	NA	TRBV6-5	CASSPPGGYEKLFF	TGTGCCAGCAGTCCACCGGGAGGGTACGAAAAACTGTTTTTT
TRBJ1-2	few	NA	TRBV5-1	CASSSTLDYGYTF	TGCGCCAGCAGCTCAACATTGGACTATGGCTACACCTTC
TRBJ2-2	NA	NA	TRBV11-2	CASSSNTGELFF	TGTGCCAGCAGCTCGAACACCGGGGAGCTGTTTTTT
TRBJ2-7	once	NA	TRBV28	CASSLGRAYEQYF	TGTGCCAGCAGTTTGGGACGGGCCTACGAGCAGTACTTC
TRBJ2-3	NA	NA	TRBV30	CAWSGSLFTDTQYF	TGTGCCTGGAGTGGATCACTTTTCACAGATACGCAGTATTTT
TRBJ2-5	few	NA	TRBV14	CASSPGAARTQYF	TGTGCCAGCAGCCCTGGGGCCGCGCGGACCCAGTACTTC
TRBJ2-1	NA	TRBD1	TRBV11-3	CASSLVRGEGAGEQFF	TGTGCCAGCAGCTTAGTTCGTGGTGAGGGGGCCGGTGAGCAGTTCTTC
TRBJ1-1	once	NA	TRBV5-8	CASSFTGHGPTEAFF	TGTGCCAGCAGCTTCACCGGACACGGGCCCACTGAAGCTTTCTTT
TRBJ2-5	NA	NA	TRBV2	CASIWGPRFETQYF	TGTGCCAGCATCTGGGGGCCTCGTTTTGAGACCCAGTACTTC
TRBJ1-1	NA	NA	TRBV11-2	CASSHRTRSTEAFF	TGTGCCAGCAGCCACCGGACAAGAAGCACTGAAGCTTTCTTT
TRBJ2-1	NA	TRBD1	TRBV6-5	CASSGQGAYNEQFF	TGTGCCAGCAGTGGACAGGGGGCCTACAATGAGCAGTTCTTC
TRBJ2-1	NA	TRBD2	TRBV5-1	CASSFLAGEIYNEQFF	TGCGCCAGCAGCTTCCTAGCGGGGGAGATCTACAATGAGCAGTTCTTC
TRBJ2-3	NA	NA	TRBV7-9	CASSYTSTDTQYF	TGTGCCAGCAGCTATACTAGCACAGATACGCAGTATTTT
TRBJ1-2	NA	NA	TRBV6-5	CASSSGEDYGYTF	TGTGCCAGCAGTTCAGGGGAGGACTATGGCTACACCTTC
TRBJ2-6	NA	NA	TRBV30	CAWSNGSHSGANVLTF	TGTGCCTGGAGTAATGGCAGCCACTCTGGGGCCAACGTCCTGACTTTC
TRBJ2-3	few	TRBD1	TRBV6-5	CASRDRDRGTDTQYF	TGTGCCAGCAGGGACCGGGACAGGGGTACAGATACGCAGTATTTT
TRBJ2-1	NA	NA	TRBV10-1	CASSESSLDNRVF	TGCGCCAGCAGTGAGTCCTCCTTGGACAACAGGGTCTTC
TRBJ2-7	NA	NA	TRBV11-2	CASSLVASGVEQYF	TGTGCCAGCAGCTTAGTGGCCTCGGGGGTCGAGCAGTACTTC
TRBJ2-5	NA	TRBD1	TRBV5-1	CASSLGTGGFQETQYF	TGCGCCAGCAGCTTAGGGACAGGGGGCTTCCAGGAGACCCAGTACTTC
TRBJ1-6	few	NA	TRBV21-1	CASSPTGGLSYNSPLHF	TGTGCCAGCAGCCCTACCGGAGGTCTCTCCTATAATTCACCCCTCCACTTT
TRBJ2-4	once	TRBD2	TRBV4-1	CASSQAKPAGGGDIQYF	TGCGCCAGCAGCCAAGCCAAGCCAGCGGGGGGTGGGGACATTCAGTACTTC
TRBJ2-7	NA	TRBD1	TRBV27	CASSFGQGYEQYF	TGTGCCAGCAGTTTCGGACAGGGTTACGAGCAGTACTTC
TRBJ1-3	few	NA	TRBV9	CASSKETSGNTIYF	TGTGCCAGCAGCAAAGAGACCTCTGGAAACACCATATATTTT
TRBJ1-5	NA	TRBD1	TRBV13	CASSLGVRDRGNQPQHF	TGTGCCAGCAGCTTAGGTGTCCGGGACAGGGGCAATCAGCCCCAGCATTTT
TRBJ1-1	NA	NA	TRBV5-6	CASSYRTEAFF	TGTGCCAGCAGCTATCGCACTGAAGCTTTCTTT
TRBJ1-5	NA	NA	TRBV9	CASSVEPDRPQHF	TGTGCCAGCAGCGTAGAGCCAGATCGGCCCCAGCATTTT